The clone carrying this TCR beta chain was recorded many times. Trimming removed 6 bases from V and 5 bases from J, with 15 bases in between. The CDR3 is made up of 13 amino acids. The germline CDR1 and CDR2 sequences are DFQATT and SNEGSKA (reference sequence). A universal primer site came from template switching; cDNA carried unique molecular identifiers. MiXCR was run by TCRdb on the 5' RACE reads, yielding one entry per CDR3 protein. The sample records about 520,000 distinct CDR3 sequences, under 25% being singletons. These data originate in a study of identical twins. In addition, the sample was reused for a study of T cells expressing NK-cell markers. From that second work: One observes that, in a few donors, these clonotypes were also the leading ones within the CD3+CD56-NKG2C+ fraction.

This clonotype was sampled from a woman aged 18 to 35 in good health. Sequencing was carried out using CD4+ T cells sorted from blood. This sequence joins TRBV20-1 and TRBJ2-3; D gene uncertain. The CDR3 loop reads CSARLEYGDTQYF. The CDR3 nucleotides are TGCAGTGCAAGGCTAGAATATGGAGATACGCAGTATTTT.